The 25 T cell receptor beta chains below come from one sample, sequenced in a study of blood T cell repertoires in COVID-19. Profiling relied on immunoSEQ multiplex PCR, and the TCRdb table lists in-frame clones only, not all of them. The sample holds about 95,000 clones, approximately 84% seen once. The material sequenced was peripheral blood. The receptors stem from a human donor in a cohort sampled during active COVID-19.

The chain uses TRBV27 and TRBJ1-2, with a tentative D call TRBD1 (5 bases). There are 14 residues in the CDR3. Trimming removed 3 bases from V and 3 bases from J, with 11 bases in between. Germline CDR1 reads MNHEY; CDR2 reads SMNVEV (reference sequence). Here the CDR3 reads CASSFDRGDYGYTF. The DNA for the CDR3 is TGTGCCAGCAGTTTCGATCGGGGGGACTATGGCTACACCTTC.

This chain uses TRBV18 with TRBJ2-5; D gene uncertain. Looked up from germline, CDR1 is KGHSH and CDR2 is LQKENI. The V end was cut by 0 bases, the J end by 1 base, with 6 bases between. This CDR3 spans 14 amino acids. CDR3 region: CASSPPVGQETQYF. CDR3 coding DNA: TGTGCCAGCTCACCACCGGTCGGCCAAGAGACCCAGTACTTC.

The chain links TRBV5-1 to TRBJ1-1, with D unresolved. This CDR3 contains 15 residues. Germline V gives CDR1 SGHRS, CDR2 YFSETQ. V was cut by 1 base and J by 5 bases, with 15 bases left in between. The CDR3 DNA reads as TGCGCCAGCAGCTTGAGTGGCCAGACGAGGACTGAAGCTTTCTTT. This sequence encodes CASSLSGQTRTEAFF.

The chain recombines TRBV5-1 with TRBJ2-1; TRBD2 might be the D (6 bases). CDR1 and CDR2 from the germline V gene are SGHRS and YFSETQ. V was pared by 4 bases and J by 5 bases, with 16 bases between. CDR3 length equals 15 residues. CDR3 residues: CASSPSVFPNNEQFF. The CDR3 coding sequence is TGCGCCAGCAGCCCTAGCGTATTTCCCAACAATGAGCAGTTCTTC.

The V call is TRBV19, the J call TRBJ2-4; the match to TRBD1 covers 9 bases. Germline V gene sequence: CDR1 LNHDA, CDR2 SQIVND (reference sequence). V was clipped by 7 bases and J by 9 bases; unmatched bases: 7. The CDR3 covers 13 residues. The CDR3 coding sequence is TGTGCCAGTATAGACAGACAGGGGGGCATTCAGTACTTC. Protein sequence: CASIDRQGGIQYF.

This chain connects TRBV6-5 to TRBJ1-2, with 7 bases fitting TRBD1. The CDR3 length is 15 residues. Per germline, CDR1 MNHEY and CDR2 SVGAGI. Germline trimming cut 9 bases from V and 1 base from J; bases unmatched to any gene: 11. CDR3 bases: TGTGCCAGTAGATTCCGGGACAGCAATAACTATGGCTACACCTTC. Translating it yields CASRFRDSNNYGYTF.

This clone was picked up a small number of times. The chain is built from TRBV2 and TRBJ1-1; D not resolved. With 7 bases removed from V and 0 bases from J, the gap between germline ends came to 12 bases. The CDR3 spans 14 residues. In germline, CDR1 is SNHLY, CDR2 FYNNEI. CDR3 amino acids: CASKREGMNTEAFF. CDR3 nucleotide sequence: TGTGCCAGCAAAAGGGAGGGAATGAACACTGAAGCTTTCTTT.

This clone came up a few times. The rearrangement links TRBV7-2 to TRBJ1-4, with D perhaps TRBD1 (6 bases). The CDR3 spans 14 residues. CDR1 and CDR2 from the germline V gene are SGHTA and FQGNSA. Trimming pared 4 bases from V and 7 bases from J, leaving 13 bases between. The CDR3: CASSYRDSSEKLFF. In DNA, the CDR3 is TGTGCCAGCAGCTACAGGGATTCGAGTGAAAAACTGTTTTTT.

The J gene is TRBJ1-5, the V gene TRBV6-6, with a weak D call TRBD1 (5 bases). The CDR3 runs to 15 residues. V lost 3 bases and J 6 bases, leaving 15 bases between the germline ends. Germline V gene lookup returns CDR1 MNHNY and CDR2 SVGAGI (reference sequence). CDR3 sequence reads: CASSYGGGGGQPQHF. The CDR3 coding sequence is TGTGCCAGCAGTTATGGCGGGGGAGGTGGTCAGCCCCAGCATTTT.

This chain uses TRBV5-1 with TRBJ2-1, with 11 bases fitting TRBD1. The V and J ends lost 2 bases and 6 bases, in that order; junction bases with no gene match: 7. CDR1 is SGHRS, CDR2 YFSETQ, per germline. The CDR3 covers 16 residues. This CDR3 reads CASSLTAGTGGNEQFF. In DNA, the CDR3 is TGCGCCAGCAGCTTAACCGCCGGGACAGGGGGCAATGAGCAGTTCTTC.

V gene TRBV6-5 combines with J gene TRBJ2-5, with D hard to call. V was cut by 5 bases and J by 5 bases, with 12 bases left in between. Germline-derived CDR1 and CDR2 are MNHEY and SVGAGI. The CDR3 contains 13 residues. CDR3 loop: CASSTRDRETQYF. The CDR3, as DNA: TGTGCCAGCAGTACCCGTGATCGGGAGACCCAGTACTTC.

This clone was seen a single time. This chain links TRBV9 with TRBJ2-1; a weak D match, TRBD2 (5 bases). Between the trimmed V and J ends, which lost 0 bases and 0 bases, there was a span of 10 bases. The CDR3 has 16 residues. Germline V gene sequence: CDR1 SGDLS, CDR2 YYNGEE. DNA for the CDR3: TGTGCCAGCAGCGTAGGGCTGGGGAGCTCCTACAATGAGCAGTTCTTC. Encoded protein: CASSVGLGSSYNEQFF.

This clone has only a few counts. This chain joins TRBV7-2 and TRBJ2-6; 10 bases agree with TRBD2. The CDR3 is made up of 18 amino acids. Germline lookup yields CDR1 SGHTA and CDR2 FQGNSA. The J segment lost 0 bases and the V segment lost 3 bases, leaving 5 bases of the junction unmatched. The CDR3 nucleotides read TGTGCCAGCAGCTTTCTAGCGGGGGCAAACTCTGGGGCCAACGTCCTGACTTTC. The encoded protein is CASSFLAGANSGANVLTF.

This chain connects TRBV18 to TRBJ1-2, with 7 bases that match TRBD1. Germline CDR1 is KGHSH and CDR2 is LQKENI. Trimming at V came to 5 bases and at J to 0 bases, leaving 18 bases not matched to a gene. This CDR3 is built from 19 residues. CDR3 sequence reads: CASSARQGNGLSANYGYTF. The CDR3 region has the DNA TGTGCCAGCTCAGCCAGACAGGGAAATGGCTTATCGGCTAACTATGGCTACACCTTC.

The chain combines TRBV28 with TRBJ2-4, with D possibly matching TRBD2 (5 bases). The V end lost 5 bases, the J end lost 8 bases, and 10 bases lay between the germline ends. The CDR3 sequence is 12 residues long. Germline V lookup: CDR1 MDHEN, CDR2 SYDVKM. The CDR3 sequence: CASSSLADIQYF. As DNA, the CDR3 is TGTGCCAGCAGTAGCCTAGCTGACATTCAGTACTTC.

In this sample, this clone turned up a few times. V usage is TRBV9 and J usage is TRBJ1-6; 9 nucleotides align to TRBD1. Germline CDR1 and CDR2: SGDLS and YYNGEE. V was pared by 3 bases and J by 8 bases, with 3 bases of the junction left unmatched. The CDR3 length is 14 residues. This CDR3 reads CASSAGQGYSPLHF. CDR3 coding DNA: TGTGCCAGCAGCGCCGGACAGGGGTATTCACCCCTCCACTTT.

The V gene is TRBV6-5, the J gene TRBJ1-5; TRBD1 agrees at 9 bases. This CDR3 spans 14 amino acids. V lost 10 bases to trimming and J lost 6 bases; unmatched junction nucleotides: 10. Per the germline V gene, CDR1 is MNHEY and CDR2 is SVGAGI. The CDR3 region has the DNA TGTGCCACCAGGGGACAGGGAATCGGTCAGCCCCAGCATTTT. Its protein product is CATRGQGIGQPQHF.

The chain links TRBV6-5 to TRBJ2-7; D may be TRBD1 (6 bases). This CDR3 has 15 residues. CDR1 MNHEY and CDR2 SVGAGI come from the germline V gene. Deletions cut 5 bases from V and 2 bases from J, with 16 bases between. CDR3 DNA: TGTGCCAGCAGTACGGTAGGGGGAAGGACCTACGAGCAGTACTTC. Protein sequence: CASSTVGGRTYEQYF.

The table lists this clone with a few counts. This sequence joins TRBV3-1 (or the pseudogene TRBV3-2) and TRBJ1-1; 9 bases align to TRBD1. With V trimmed by 6 bases and J by 1 base, 9 bases remained unmatched. Germline CDR1 and CDR2: LGHDT and YNNKEL (reference sequence). The CDR3 consists of 16 residues. Here the CDR3 reads CASRQGQGRENTEAFF. The CDR3 nucleotides read TGTGCCAGCAGACAGGGACAGGGTAGAGAGAACACTGAAGCTTTCTTT.

J is TRBJ2-2 and V is TRBV7-9, with 7 bases that match TRBD2. Germline V gene lookup returns CDR1 SEHNR and CDR2 FQNEAQ (reference sequence). V lost 5 bases to trimming and J lost 6 bases; unmatched junction nucleotides: 3. The CDR3 is 13 residues long. The CDR3 sequence is CASSRREAGELFF. In DNA, the CDR3 is TGTGCCAGCAGCCGCCGGGAGGCCGGGGAGCTGTTTTTT.

The rearrangement uses TRBV21-1 and TRBJ2-3; the table names TRBD2, a call not compared with the DNA. TRBV21-1 is labeled a pseudogene. This CDR3 comprises 18 residues. CDR3 nucleotide sequence: TGTGCCAGCAGCGGGGAGGGAGAACTAGCGGGGGTCACAGATACGCAGTATTTT. Translating gives CASSGEGELAGVTDTQYF.

The genes are TRBV19 and TRBJ1-1; tentatively, D is TRBD1 (6 bases). V lost 1 base, J lost 4 bases, and 13 bases lay in between. The CDR3 has 15 residues. Germline-derived CDR1 and CDR2 are LNHDA and SQIVND (reference sequence). CDR3 DNA: TGTGCCAGTAGTATAGTTGGGGGCGCAGGCACTGAAGCTTTCTTT. Encoded protein: CASSIVGGAGTEAFF.

The chain employs TRBV3-1 (or the pseudogene TRBV3-2) and TRBJ1-5, with TRBD1 matching 7 bases. J lost 4 bases, V lost 4 bases, and 4 bases had no gene match. CDR1 LGHDT and CDR2 YNNKEL come from the germline V gene (reference sequence). This CDR3 is 14 amino acids long. The CDR3 reads CASSPGTDNQPQHF. The CDR3 DNA reads TGTGCCAGCAGCCCTGGGACAGATAATCAGCCCCAGCATTTT.

This clone is labeled hyperexpanded. CDR3: CASSPQVGATGDGNTIYF. The CDR3 DNA reads TGTGCCAGCTCACCCCAAGTAGGCGCGACCGGGGATGGAAACACCATATATTTT. The chain carries TRBV18 and TRBJ1-3; no firm D call. V lost 3 bases to trimming and J lost 3 bases, with 21 bases between them. This CDR3 is 18 amino acids long. The V gene's germline CDR1 is KGHSH and CDR2 LQKENI.

This rearrangement joins TRBV28 to TRBJ2-7, with a tentative D call TRBD1 (6 bases). Germline V lookup: CDR1 MDHEN, CDR2 SYDVKM. The V end lost 5 bases, the J end lost 8 bases, and 22 bases lay between the germline ends. The CDR3 spans 15 residues. CDR3 DNA sequence: TGTGCCAGCAGTACTTATGACAGGCGGCTCGGTCAGCAGTACTTC. This translates into CASSTYDRRLGQQYF.